This TCR beta chain derives from a study of STAT5B mutations in CD4+ large granular lymphocyte leukemia (dated by TCRdb to 2021 to 2024). About the full investigation: Among the healthy controls, the CDR3 'QG' motif was associated with a particular HLA allele. The purity of purified fractions was confirmed by flow cytometry on FACSCanto II or FACSVerse to exceed 95% among lymphocytes. The study compared the TCRbeta repertoires of patients with CD4+ T-cell large granular lymphocyte leukemia against those of healthy blood donors. Results and caveats for the whole study, not just this receptor: Compared with healthy CD4+ repertoires, CD4-sorted patient repertoires appeared more clonal, and this difference remained even after the putative leukemic clones were removed. The main leukemic clonotypes were found to be private to each patient, although over 20% of the main leukemic clonotypes were detected at low frequency in the non-leukemic repertoires of other patients. The data were not HLA-matched, and the higher clonality in CD4+ T-LGLL than in CD8+ T-LGLL could be due to the relatively small sample size.

The healthy controls were over 30 blood donors, and the buffy coats of these donors were supplied by the Finnish Red Cross blood service. All TCR-sequenced material derived from peripheral blood: patient blood samples and healthy donor buffy coats. Ficoll-Hypaque gradient centrifugation was used to isolate peripheral blood mononuclear cells. CD4+ cells were magnetically purified from the buffy coats of healthy controls. The Gentra Puregene Cell and Tissue kit was used to extract genomic DNA, and a Qubit 2.0 fluorometer was used to measure the amount of genomic DNA. With respect to this clone: Its cognate antigen has yet to be identified. No much larger clone is present one base from it, and per-base qualities are unavailable.

The immunoSEQ assay at survey resolution was used to sequence TCRbeta rearrangements from genomic DNA. As for the original processing: In the TCR sequencing data, the lowest productive clonotype frequency that could be detected was 2.59 x 10-5. Analyses included only productive TCRbeta rearrangements, meaning complete and in-frame sequences. The clonality of each sample was calculated as Simpson clonality in the immunoSEQ Analyzer version 3.0. Clones were categorized by frequency as very rare, small, medium, large (1-20%) or hyperexpanded (>20%). Generation probabilities were estimated with OLGA 1.2.3, V-gene circos plots were generated with VDJtools, specificities were searched for in VDJdb, and CDR3 motifs were identified with GLIPH. In its TCRdb copy, this immuneACCESS table keeps in-frame sequences only and misses some clones. Where compared with another copy, unresolved V genes explain less than half of these, and the others have no known cause. The V and J calls and clone size were taken over from that table, and D and trimming were inferred from the DNA. This sample comprises tens of thousands of clones, 74% of them detected only once. 9.8% of the sample goes to the ten largest clones.

The TCR sequence derives from a human donor in good health. Sequencing input: CD4+ T cells from blood buffy coats.

DNA sequence: TGTGCCAGCAGTGAACACCAGGCAGTTGGCGGGGAGCTGTTTTTT. Its protein reads: CASSEHQAVGGELFF. This chain is built from TRBV6-1 and TRBJ2-2; the D gene lacks a confident call. CDR1 and CDR2 are drawn from the germline V gene: MNHNS, SASEGT. V was cut back by 2 bases and J by 7 bases, leaving a gap of 14 bases between them. The cysteine opens and the phenylalanine closes a CDR3 of 15 amino acids. The CDR3 DNA has 45 bases and is translated from base 1.